This T cell receptor beta chain appears in the sequencing data of a study of T cells after yellow fever vaccination. About the research overall: SMART-Seq v4 Ultra Low Input prepared libraries from low-cell fractions.

The CDR3 runs 16 residues. Germline V CDR1 and CDR2: SGHTA, FQGNSA. The ends were cut back, 2 bases at V and 1 base at J, with 13 bases in the middle. Findings and limits, study-wide: The appearance of a small share of clonotypes in both CD4 and CD8 compartments was observed. Clones that expanded after primary vaccination mostly reappeared after the booster (just under 98% CD4, about 91% CD8).

5'RACE template switching generated TCR cDNA, adding a universal primer site and UMIs. TCRdb itself ran the 5' RACE reads through MiXCR, one entry per CDR3 protein. Counted here are 500,000 to 550,000 distinct CDR3 sequences, 21% occurring once; the ten biggest clones make up around 16%. Concerning this clonotype: As yet, its antigen is unknown.

This chain joins TRBV7-2 and TRBJ2-3; possibly TRBD1 for D (5 bases). This sequence originates from a man younger than 30 who received the YFV17D yellow fever vaccine. The material was PBMCs, obtained 21 days after the first yellow fever vaccination. The CDR3 here is CASSLSLRVRTDTQYF. As DNA, the CDR3 is TGTGCCAGCAGCTTAAGCCTCAGGGTCCGCACAGATACGCAGTATTTT.